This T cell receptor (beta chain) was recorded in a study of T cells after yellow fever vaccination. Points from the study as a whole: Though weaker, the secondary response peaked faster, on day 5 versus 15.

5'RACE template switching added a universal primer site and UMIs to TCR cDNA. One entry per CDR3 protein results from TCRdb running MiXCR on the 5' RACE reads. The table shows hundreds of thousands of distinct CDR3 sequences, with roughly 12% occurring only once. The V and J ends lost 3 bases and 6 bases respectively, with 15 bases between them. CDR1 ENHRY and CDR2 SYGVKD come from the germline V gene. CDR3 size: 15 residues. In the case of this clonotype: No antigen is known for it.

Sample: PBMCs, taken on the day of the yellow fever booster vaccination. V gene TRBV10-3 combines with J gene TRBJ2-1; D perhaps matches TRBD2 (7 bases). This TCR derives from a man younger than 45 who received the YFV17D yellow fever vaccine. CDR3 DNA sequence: TGTGCCATCAGTGACGGGACAACGGGGGGCAATGAGCAGTTCTTC. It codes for CAISDGTTGGNEQFF.